Sequencing of this T cell receptor (beta chain) was carried out in a study of technical replicates of blood from a handful of donors. The data were produced by immunoSEQ multiplex PCR, yet TCRdb's version contains in-frame clones alone and is incomplete. There are 60,000 to 90,000 clones in the sample; approximately 93% occur only once, and approximately 0.37% lies in the top ten. The CDR3 is 14 residues long. V was clipped by 0 bases and J by 2 bases, with 5 bases between them. The germline CDR1 and CDR2 sequences are MNHNY and SVGAGI (reference sequence). This receptor was identified in a human donor in good health. The J gene is TRBJ1-5, the V gene TRBV6-6; D unresolved. The sequencing input was T cells isolated from PBMCs. The CDR3 region is CASSYSSGNQPQHF. The DNA of the CDR3 is TGTGCCAGCAGTTACTCGAGCGGCAATCAGCCCCAGCATTTT.